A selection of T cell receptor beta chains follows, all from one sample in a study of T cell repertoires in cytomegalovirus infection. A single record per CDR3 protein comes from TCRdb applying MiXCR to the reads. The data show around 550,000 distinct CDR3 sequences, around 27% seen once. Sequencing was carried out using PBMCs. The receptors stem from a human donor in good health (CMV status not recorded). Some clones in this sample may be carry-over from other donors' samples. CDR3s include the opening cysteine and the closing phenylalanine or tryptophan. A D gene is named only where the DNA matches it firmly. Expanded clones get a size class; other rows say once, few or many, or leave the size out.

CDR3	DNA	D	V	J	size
CSANTGTSGTFQETQYF	TGCAGTGCAAATACCGGGACTAGCGGGACTTTCCAAGAGACCCAGTACTTC	TRBD2	TRBV20-1	TRBJ2-5	few
CASSFIQGNTGELFF	TGTGCCAGCAGTTTCATCCAGGGGAACACCGGGGAGCTGTTTTTT	.	TRBV6-2/TRBV6-3	TRBJ2-2	few
CASSGAHWLAGTDTQYF	TGTGCCAGCAGCGGGGCACATTGGCTAGCGGGCACAGATACGCAGTATTTT	TRBD2	TRBV7-3	TRBJ2-3	.
CASSGTREETQYF	TGTGCCAGCAGTGGAACCAGGGAAGAGACCCAGTACTTC	.	TRBV6-1	TRBJ2-5	.
CASSRISTETQYF	TGTGCCAGCAGTCGGATTAGCACGGAGACCCAGTACTTC	.	TRBV12-3/TRBV12-4	TRBJ2-5	.
CASSEPVAGDRETQYF	TGTGCCAGCAGTGAACCCGTAGCGGGAGACCGGGAGACCCAGTACTTC	TRBD2	TRBV6-1	TRBJ2-5	.
CASSSSLAEYEQYF	TGTGCCAGCAGCTCCTCCCTAGCGGAGTACGAGCAGTACTTC	TRBD2	TRBV7-9	TRBJ2-7	many
CASLKWTSGRAGTSEQFF	TGTGCCAGTCTCAAGTGGACTAGCGGGAGAGCAGGGACCAGTGAGCAGTTCTTC	TRBD2	TRBV6-2/TRBV6-3	TRBJ2-1	few
CSARDGLRPGGFLNTEAFF	TGCAGTGCTAGAGATGGTTTAAGGCCAGGGGGCTTCCTGAACACTGAAGCTTTCTTT	TRBD1	TRBV20-1	TRBJ1-1	few
CASSQARGLDTDTQYF	TGTGCCAGCAGCCAAGCAAGGGGACTAGACACAGATACGCAGTATTTT	TRBD2	TRBV4-2	TRBJ2-3	.
CASSKDRVSTEAFF	TGTGCCAGCAGCAAGGACAGGGTCTCCACTGAAGCTTTCTTT	TRBD1	TRBV5-6	TRBJ1-1	few
CASSSQGKNGYTF	TGTGCCAGCAGTTCTCAGGGGAAGAATGGCTACACCTTC	.	TRBV12-3/TRBV12-4	TRBJ1-2	many
CASSIQGPPYEQYF	TGTGCCAGCAGCATACAGGGACCCCCCTACGAGCAGTACTTC	.	TRBV7-9	TRBJ2-7	few
CASSPRPDPNQPQHF	TGTGCCAGCAGTCCCAGACCGGACCCGAATCAGCCCCAGCATTTT	.	TRBV12-3/TRBV12-4	TRBJ1-5	many
CASSPTGFNTEAFF	TGTGCCAGTAGCCCAACAGGGTTCAACACTGAAGCTTTCTTT	.	TRBV19	TRBJ1-1	.
CASSLEVGGGDTEAFF	TGTGCCAGCAGCTTAGAGGTCGGGGGGGGCGACACTGAAGCTTTCTTT	.	TRBV7-4	TRBJ1-1	.
CASSLRTDGTNEKLFF	TGTGCCAGCAGCTTAAGAACGGACGGAACTAATGAAAAACTGTTTTTT	.	TRBV7-8	TRBJ1-4	.
CASSQGPRGFLYGYTF	TGTGCCAGCAGCCAAGGACCCCGGGGTTTTCTCTATGGCTACACCTTC	.	TRBV14	TRBJ1-2	.
CASSYRDGGYNEQFF	TGTGCCAGCAGCTATCGGGACGGGGGCTACAATGAGCAGTTCTTC	.	TRBV7-2	TRBJ2-1	many
CASRPEGGRKSPLHF	TGTGCCAGCAGACCTGAAGGGGGGCGAAAGTCACCCCTCCACTTT	.	TRBV6-5	TRBJ1-6	many
CASSPQSTSNQPQHF	TGTGCCAGCAGCCCACAGAGTACTAGCAATCAGCCCCAGCATTTT	.	TRBV2	TRBJ1-5	.
CASTSAGGLLYGYTF	TGTGCCAGCACCTCGGCCGGGGGGCTCCTCTATGGCTACACCTTC	.	TRBV5-6	TRBJ1-2	.
CASSLRQTSEQFF	TGTGCCAGCAGCTTAAGACAGACGAGTGAGCAGTTCTTC	.	TRBV7-2	TRBJ2-1	few
CSARDRVAGYNEQFF	TGCAGTGCTAGAGATCGGGTAGCGGGATACAATGAGCAGTTCTTC	TRBD2	TRBV20-1	TRBJ2-1	.
CASSVRLAAHNEQFF	TGTGCCAGCAGCGTCCGACTAGCGGCCCACAATGAGCAGTTCTTC	TRBD2	TRBV9	TRBJ2-1	few
CSVGGTEAFF	TGCAGCGTTGGGGGGACTGAAGCTTTCTTT	.	TRBV29-1	TRBJ1-1	.
CASSLVGVLDQPQHF	TGTGCCAGCAGCTTAGTTGGTGTGTTGGATCAGCCCCAGCATTTT	.	TRBV7-2	TRBJ1-5	many
CASSPRLPFLNEQFF	TGTGCCAGCAGTCCCCGCCTCCCGTTTCTCAATGAGCAGTTCTTC	.	TRBV25-1	TRBJ2-1	.
CASSRNAGVVTDTQYF	TGTGCCAGCAGCAGGAACGCGGGAGTCGTGACAGATACGCAGTATTTT	TRBD2	TRBV6-1	TRBJ2-3	few
CSARVGRETQYF	TGCAGTGCTAGGGTGGGGCGGGAGACCCAGTACTTC	.	TRBV20-1	TRBJ2-5	once
CASSSPRPSGANVLTF	TGTGCCAGCAGCTCCCCCCGCCCCTCTGGGGCCAACGTCCTGACTTTC	.	TRBV7-2	TRBJ2-6	.
CASSLISGRGDTQYF	TGTGCCAGCAGTTTAATCAGCGGGAGGGGGGATACGCAGTATTTT	TRBD2	TRBV12-3/TRBV12-4	TRBJ2-3	few
CASSLFTGLYEQYF	TGTGCCAGCAGCTTATTCACAGGTCTCTACGAGCAGTACTTC	.	TRBV7-2	TRBJ2-7	.
CASSLPSGRGGYNEQFF	TGTGCCAGCAGCTTGCCTAGCGGGAGAGGCGGATACAATGAGCAGTTCTTC	TRBD2	TRBV5-4	TRBJ2-1	few
CASSFYPPLAPNTGELFF	TGTGCCAGCAGTTTTTACCCCCCTCTAGCGCCGAACACCGGGGAGCTGTTTTTT	.	TRBV12-3/TRBV12-4	TRBJ2-2	.
CASSLLGQGNEQFF	TGTGCCAGCAGCTTACTGGGACAGGGCAATGAGCAGTTCTTC	TRBD1	TRBV7-6	TRBJ2-1	few
CASRGAATNEKLFF	TGTGCCAGCCGGGGGGCGGCAACTAATGAAAAACTGTTTTTT	.	TRBV27	TRBJ1-4	.
CASSQGVTGGTDTQYF	TGCGCCAGCAGCCAAGGCGTTACAGGGGGCACAGATACGCAGTATTTT	TRBD1	TRBV4-3	TRBJ2-3	.
CATSEGQGNQPQHF	TGTGCCACCAGTGAAGGGCAGGGCAATCAGCCCCAGCATTTT	.	TRBV24-1	TRBJ1-5	.
CSVERPGKNYGYTF	TGCAGCGTTGAGAGGCCGGGCAAGAACTATGGCTACACCTTC	.	TRBV29-1	TRBJ1-2	.
CASSAQSGRGINNEQFF	TGTGCCAGCAGCGCCCAGAGCGGGAGGGGGATTAACAATGAGCAGTTCTTC	TRBD2	TRBV7-2	TRBJ2-1	many
CASSFASGSTDTQYF	TGTGCCAGCAGCTTTGCTAGCGGGAGTACAGATACGCAGTATTTT	TRBD2	TRBV7-2	TRBJ2-3	many
CASSPQGPGGQFF	TGTGCCAGCAGCCCCCAGGGCCCGGGGGGGCAGTTCTTC	TRBD2	TRBV5-4	TRBJ2-1	few
CASSPISREDTQYF	TGTGCCAGCAGCCCAATATCTAGGGAAGATACGCAGTATTTT	.	TRBV7-3	TRBJ2-3	few
CASTPGGSSTGELFF	TGTGCCAGCACCCCTGGCGGGAGTAGCACCGGGGAGCTGTTTTTT	TRBD2	TRBV6-6	TRBJ2-2	.
CASSARNRDGGGNEQFF	TGTGCCAGCAGCGCAAGAAACCGGGACGGAGGAGGGAATGAGCAGTTCTTC	.	TRBV7-8	TRBJ2-1	few
CASSFMISSYGYTF	TGTGCCAGCAGTTTCATGATTTCTTCCTATGGCTACACCTTC	.	TRBV28	TRBJ1-2	many
CASSLALPGTGLKAYF	TGTGCCAGCAGCTTAGCTCTCCCCGGTACTGGGTTGAAAGCATATTTT	.	TRBV7-2	TRBJ1-3	few
CASSSYSNQPQHF	TGTGCCAGCAGTAGCTATAGCAATCAGCCCCAGCATTTT	.	TRBV7-8	TRBJ1-5	many
CASSLVGQGHTDTQYF	TGTGCCAGCAGCTTAGTGGGGCAGGGCCACACAGATACGCAGTATTTT	.	TRBV7-9	TRBJ2-3	.